The 17 T cell receptor beta chains in this list originate from one sample, sequenced in a study of response to subunit inactivated influenza vaccine. TCRdb used MiXCR to reprocess the RT-PCR reads, holding one entry per CDR3 protein. This table holds about 540,000 distinct CDR3 sequences, approximately 15% found once. This material consisted of PBMCs from blood, taken less than 13 days after vaccination. Receptor source: a man between 50 and 59 years old who received an inactivated influenza vaccine.

The sample holds a few counts of this clonotype. J is TRBJ2-6 and V is TRBV5-1; D is uncertain. This CDR3 spans 15 amino acids. Germline CDR1 is SGHRS and CDR2 is YFSETQ. V was shortened by 6 bases and J by 0 bases, with 10 bases between the two germline ends. The CDR3 DNA reads TGCGCCAGCACCTCGCGCGACTCTGGGGCCAACGTCCTGACTTTC. Its protein is CASTSRDSGANVLTF.

Many counts were recorded for this clonotype. The CDR3 DNA reads as TGCGCCAGCAGCGATATCGGACAGGGCCCAAGTGGCTACACCTTC. Its protein is CASSDIGQGPSGYTF. The genes are TRBV5-1 and TRBJ1-2; 8 bases align to TRBD1. Germline CDR1 and CDR2: SGHRS and YFSETQ. Unmatched junction bases numbered 12, after V lost 4 bases and J lost 7 bases. The CDR3 is 15 amino acids.

The V and J genes are TRBV29-1 and TRBJ1-2; weak D call: TRBD1 (5 bases). The germline V gene has CDR1 SQVTM and CDR2 ANQGSEA. The V end was cut by 5 bases, the J end by 4 bases, with 11 bases between. CDR3 length equals 12 residues. The CDR3 region has the DNA TGCAGCGTTCAGGGAGCACTCTATGGCTACACCTTC. Encoded protein: CSVQGALYGYTF.

V and J are TRBV28 and TRBJ2-1, with 11 bases that match TRBD2. Germline lookup yields CDR1 MDHEN and CDR2 SYDVKM. This CDR3 is built from 14 residues. J gave up 2 bases and V 7 bases, and 1 base lay outside the gene matches. Written as DNA, the CDR3 is TGTGCCAGCACTAGCGGGAGGACCTACAATGAGCAGTTCTTC. Translated, it gives CASTSGRTYNEQFF.

This clonotype turned up a few times. The V and J genes are TRBV30 and TRBJ2-4; either TRBD1 or TRBD2 may fit D (6 bases each). V was shortened by 8 bases and J by 3 bases, with 20 bases between the two germline ends. From germline, CDR1 is GTSNPN and CDR2 SVGIG (reference sequence). The CDR3 is 15 amino acids. The CDR3 sequence is CATGGRGNRKNIQYF. The CDR3 region has the DNA TGTGCCACCGGGGGCAGAGGAAACCGCAAAAACATTCAGTACTTC.

This sequence joins TRBV24-1 and TRBJ2-2, with D possibly being TRBD1 or TRBD2 (5 bases each). CDR3 size: 16 residues. Germline CDR1 is KGHDR and CDR2 is SFDVKD. V was pared by 4 bases and J by 5 bases, with 16 bases between. The DNA for the CDR3 is TGTGCCACCAGTGAAGATCTTGGGGGACGGACCGGGGAGCTGTTTTTT. Residues: CATSEDLGGRTGELFF.

The sample holds a few counts of this clonotype. This chain uses TRBV11-2 with TRBJ1-2, with 10 bases matching TRBD1. CDR1 is SGHAT, CDR2 FQNNGV, per germline. CDR3 length: 14 residues. The junction had 6 bases not matched to a gene; V was cut back by 4 bases and J by 7 bases. The CDR3 reads CASSSGQGGVGYTF. The CDR3 DNA follows: TGTGCCAGCAGCTCCGGACAGGGGGGCGTTGGCTACACCTTC.

This clonotype was counted a few times. V and J are TRBV5-1 and TRBJ2-1; TRBD2 matches 13 bases. V lost 4 bases, J lost 9 bases, and 7 bases stayed unmatched. The germline CDR1 and CDR2 sequences are SGHRS and YFSETQ. CDR3 length: 15 amino acids. The CDR3 nucleotides are TGCGCCAGCAGCGTACTAGCGGGGGGGCGTGGTGAGCAGTTCTTC. Encoded protein: CASSVLAGGRGEQFF. The full variable domain, in which reference TRBV5-1 and TRBJ2-1 provide the parts outside the CDR3, is KAGVTQTPRYLIKTRGQQVTLSCSPISGHRSVSWYQQTPGQGLQFLFEYFSETQRNKGNFPGRFSGRQFSNSRSEMNVSTLELGDSALYLCASSVLAGGRGEQFFGPGTRLTVL.

The genes are TRBV29-1 and TRBJ2-3; 7 bases are shared with TRBD2. The CDR3 runs 14 residues. Germline loops: CDR1 SQVTM, CDR2 ANQGSEA. Trimming cost V 3 bases and J 2 bases; bases outside gene matches: 5. The CDR3 loop reads CSVDPAGHTDTQYF. The CDR3, as DNA: TGCAGCGTTGATCCAGCGGGGCACACAGATACGCAGTATTTT.

This clonotype has only a few counts. The chain recombines TRBV18 with TRBJ2-5; D is unclear. The ends were cut back, 3 bases at V and 0 bases at J, with 5 bases in the middle. Germline V gene lookup returns CDR1 KGHSH and CDR2 LQKENI. The CDR3 consists of 13 residues. The CDR3 loop is CASSPYDQETQYF. The DNA for the CDR3 is TGTGCCAGCTCACCTTATGACCAAGAGACCCAGTACTTC.

The rearrangement joins TRBV5-1 to TRBJ2-5, with D maybe TRBD1 (6 bases). The V gene lost 4 bases and the J gene lost 2 bases, with 9 bases spanning the gap. CDR3 length: 13 amino acids. Germline CDR1 reads SGHRS; CDR2 reads YFSETQ. The chain's CDR3 is CASSGQSQETQYF. CDR3 bases: TGCGCCAGCAGCGGACAGTCTCAAGAGACCCAGTACTTC. Drawing the rest from reference TRBV5-1 and TRBJ2-5, the complete variable domain is KAGVTQTPRYLIKTRGQQVTLSCSPISGHRSVSWYQQTPGQGLQFLFEYFSETQRNKGNFPGRFSGRQFSNSRSEMNVSTLELGDSALYLCASSGQSQETQYFGPGTRLLVL.

This clonotype was counted only a few times. The DNA of the CDR3 is TGTGCCAGCAGTCGTAACTCTGGGGCCAACGTCCTGACTTTC. It translates to CASSRNSGANVLTF. The rearrangement links TRBV2 to TRBJ2-6, with D uncertain. This CDR3 contains 14 residues. V lost 5 bases and J lost 0, with 5 bases in between. Germline CDR1 SNHLY, CDR2 FYNNEI. The full variable domain, with the rest looked up from reference TRBV2 and TRBJ2-6, is EPEVTQTPSHQVTQMGQEVILRCVPISNHLYFYWYRQILGQKVEFLVSFYNNEISEKSEIFDDQFSVERPDGSNFTLKIRSTKLEDSAMYFCASSRNSGANVLTFGAGSRLTVL.

This clonotype was observed at least ten times. The genes are TRBV3-1 and TRBJ1-6; possible D gene TRBD1, 5 bases. CDR3 length: 12 amino acids. The V gene lost 6 bases and the J gene lost 10 bases, with 10 bases spanning the gap. The V gene's germline CDR1 is LGHDT and CDR2 YNNKEL (reference sequence). The CDR3 here is CASRVGASPLHF. CDR3 DNA: TGTGCCAGCAGGGTAGGGGCCTCACCCCTCCACTTT.

The V gene is TRBV20-1, the J gene TRBJ2-1; the match to TRBD2 covers 14 bases. The CDR3 spans 17 residues. Looked up from germline, CDR1 is DFQATT and CDR2 is SNEGSKA (reference sequence). Trimming removed 6 bases from V and 5 bases from J; junction bases left unmatched: 12. The CDR3 loop is CSAQHGTSGRQNNEQFF. CDR3 sequence (DNA): TGCAGTGCCCAACATGGGACTAGCGGGAGACAAAACAATGAGCAGTTCTTC.

V is TRBV13 and J is TRBJ2-5; D possibly corresponds to TRBD2 (7 bases). The CDR3 spans 17 residues. In germline, CDR1 is PRHDT, CDR2 FYEKMQ (reference sequence). Between the trimmed V and J ends, which lost 4 bases and 2 bases, there was a span of 20 bases. The CDR3 here is CASSSPRGGSQQETQYF. For the CDR3, the DNA is TGTGCCAGCAGCTCTCCCAGGGGAGGGTCGCAACAAGAGACCCAGTACTTC.

This clonotype has a handful of counts. The chain couples TRBV20-1 to TRBJ2-3; D unresolved. Trimming shortened V by 6 bases and J by 4 bases, and 11 bases separated the two germline ends. Germline CDR1 reads DFQATT; CDR2 reads SNEGSKA (reference sequence). This CDR3 is built from 12 residues. CDR3 amino acids: CSAPRLSDTQYF. The DNA of the CDR3 is TGCAGTGCCCCTCGCCTGTCAGATACGCAGTATTTT.

The chain carries TRBV7-2 and TRBJ2-1; 9 positions match TRBD1. CDR1 and CDR2 (germline): SGHTA, FQGNSA. With 5 bases clipped from V and 2 bases from J, the junction kept 4 bases outside the gene matches. CDR3 length: 15 residues. CDR3 sequence (DNA): TGTGCCAGCAGCGCGGGACAGGGAACCTACAATGAGCAGTTCTTC. This translates into CASSAGQGTYNEQFF.